This T cell receptor beta chain comes out of a study of blood T cell repertoires in COVID-19 (dated by TCRdb to the early 2020s). Background for the entire study: Samples from collaborators originated in the United States, Italy and Spain and spanned both the acute and convalescent phases of COVID-19. Where available, HLA class I and class II types were obtained from metadata supplied by the sample provider rather than from assay-based typing. The material from the prospective study consisted of cDNA or gDNA derived from T cells, B-cell-depleted T cells, or PBMCs. Sample metadata almost always included a de-identified subject ID, COVID-19 status, age in years and sex. Samples were obtained from the ongoing ImmuneRACE study (first 160 participants) and from 1,200 or so subjects provided by 6 global collaborators. Deeply sampled blood TCRbeta repertoires from subjects exposed to, actively infected with, or recovered from COVID-19 were included in the dataset. The repertoires were released in a freely available public database meant as a resource for research on the immune response to SARS-CoV-2. What the research found in general, with its limitations: How much clinical and demographic metadata was included differed by source and by participant, and the metadata was provided uncurated.

The collaborating institutions used their own protocols to collect whole blood in K2EDTA tubes. For TCRbeta analysis, collaborators shipped samples in one of three forms: frozen whole blood, isolated PBMCs, or DNA extracted from either of those sample types. As regards this clone: Its binding antigen is unknown. Base qualities are not provided; no much larger clone lies one nucleotide away.

The immunoSEQ Assay, a bias-controlled multiplex PCR, was used to amplify TCRbeta CDR3 regions from genomic DNA. For the original study's pipeline: The number of nucleated cells in each sample was estimated by amplification of reference gene primers within the assay. To quantify the absolute abundance of each unique TCRbeta CDR3 rearrangement, sequence reads were collapsed and filtered. Productive Simpson clonality was computed per sample as the square root of Simpson's diversity index over productive rearrangements. Here the immuneACCESS table is served through TCRdb, limited to in-frame sequences with V and J called. Missing clones are a known gap in these copies; in checked studies unresolved V genes cover under half, and the rest lacks a known reason. V and J calls plus clone size are reproduced from that table; the DNA served to infer D and trimming. This sample has roughly 27,000 clones in its table, and around nine tenths of those were observed once. The ten largest clones represent about 6% of the sample.

CDR1 and CDR2 (SGHTA, FQGNSA) derive from the germline V gene. Clipping removes 1 base from V and 7 bases from J, with 3 as the unmatched junction base count. The CDR3 covers 14 residues, taking in both the cysteine and the phenylalanine. The kept DNA is CDR3 alone, 42 bases in frame from the first base. This receptor was identified in a human donor in a cohort sampled during active COVID-19. This chain joins TRBV7-2 to TRBJ2-4; 8 nucleotides in the junction match TRBD2. Sequenced sample: peripheral blood. DNA sequence: TGTGCCAGCAGCTTAGTTATAGCGGGGAACATTCAGTACTTC. This yields the protein CASSLVIAGNIQYF.